This entry lists 22 T cell receptor beta chains sequenced from one sample in a study of neurological immune-mediated disorders. TCRdb independently ran MiXCR on the 5' RACE reads; one entry per CDR3 protein. The data show 90,000 to 100,000 distinct CDR3 sequences, 3.5% seen once. Sequenced sample: PBMCs. These receptors all come from a woman under 30 with multiple sclerosis.

This clonotype has ten or more counts. The V gene is TRBV20-1, the J gene TRBJ1-2; D is unclear. CDR1 and CDR2 (germline): DFQATT, SNEGSKA (reference sequence). The CDR3 has 13 residues. Trimming shortened V by 0 bases and J by 4 bases, and 9 bases separated the two germline ends. This CDR3 is CSARDGGSYGYTF. As DNA, the CDR3 is TGCAGTGCTAGAGATGGTGGATCCTATGGCTACACCTTC.

This clonotype was detected many times. CDR3 residues: CAWSSRYGYTF. DNA of the CDR3: TGTGCCTGGAGCTCTAGATATGGCTACACCTTC. The rearrangement uses TRBV30 and TRBJ1-2, with D unresolved. V was cut by 3 bases and J by 5 bases, with 7 bases left in between. CDR3 length: 11 amino acids. Germline CDR1 reads GTSNPN; CDR2 reads SVGIG (reference sequence).

There are many counts of this clonotype. V gene TRBV11-2 combines with J gene TRBJ1-1; no firm D call. Germline CDR1 is SGHAT and CDR2 is FQNNGV. The CDR3 has 14 amino acids. V lost 5 bases, J lost 7 bases, and 17 bases lay in between. CDR3 protein: CASSPDPHRNEAFF. In DNA form, the CDR3 reads TGTGCCAGCAGCCCCGACCCCCACCGCAATGAAGCTTTCTTT.

This clonotype has a count of ten or more. V and J are TRBV6-2 or TRBV6-3 and TRBJ2-7; TRBD1 might be the D (6 bases). The V end lost 0 bases, the J end lost 1 base, and 10 bases lay between the germline ends. Germline V gene sequence: CDR1 MNHEY, CDR2 SVGEGT. The CDR3 loop spans 15 amino acids. The CDR3 loop is CASSYSSTGSYEQYF. Here the CDR3 DNA reads TGTGCCAGCAGTTACTCGAGTACAGGGTCCTACGAGCAGTACTTC.

This clonotype has at least ten counts. This chain links TRBV6-5 with TRBJ1-2; 8 bases align to TRBD1. The CDR3 spans 14 residues. Trimming at V came to 5 bases and at J to 6 bases, leaving 8 bases not matched to a gene. The germline V gene encodes CDR1 MNHEY and CDR2 SVGAGI. The CDR3: CASSAHGQGDGYTF. The CDR3 nucleotides are TGTGCCAGCAGTGCGCACGGACAGGGAGATGGCTACACCTTC.

In this sample, this clonotype turned up many times. The V and J genes are TRBV27 and TRBJ1-1; D not certain. V gave up 5 bases and J gave up 2 bases, with 12 bases separating them. The CDR3 has 14 amino acids. Germline lookup yields CDR1 MNHEY and CDR2 SMNVEV (reference sequence). CDR3 in DNA: TGTGCCAGCAGTCCCTACGCAAGAAACACTGAAGCTTTCTTT. Protein: CASSPYARNTEAFF.

The sample holds many counts of this clonotype. CDR3 sequence: CATSMGVGELFF. The CDR3 bases are TGTGCCACCAGCATGGGGGTCGGGGAGCTGTTTTTT. The chain couples TRBV15 to TRBJ2-2; the D call may be TRBD1 or TRBD2 (5 bases each). The CDR3 length is 12 residues. CDR1 is LNHNV, CDR2 YYDKDF, per germline (reference sequence). Trimming left V 4 bases short and J 7 bases short, with 7 bases between.

This clonotype has ten or more counts. The chain has TRBV25-1 and TRBJ2-5; unclear D gene. Germline V gene lookup returns CDR1 MGHDK and CDR2 SYGVNS. CDR3 length: 15 amino acids. The germline V and J ends were trimmed by 0 bases and 1 base, with 9 bases remaining between them. The CDR3 here is CASSEYGILQETQYF. The DNA of the CDR3 is TGTGCCAGCAGTGAATATGGGATCCTCCAAGAGACCCAGTACTTC. Full variable domain (outside the CDR3, taken from reference TRBV25-1 and TRBJ2-5): EADIYQTPRYLVIGTGKKITLECSQTMGHDKMYWYQQDPGMELHLIHYSYGVNSTEKGDLSSESTVSRIRTEHFPLTLESARPSHTSQYLCASSEYGILQETQYFGPGTRLLVL.

The sample holds many counts of this clonotype. The chain links TRBV19 to TRBJ2-1; 7 bases agree with TRBD2. V trimming: 10 bases; J trimming: 3 bases; junction bases outside the gene matches: 9. The germline CDR1 and CDR2 sequences are LNHDA and SQIVND (reference sequence). This CDR3 has 14 residues. The CDR3 loop is CATPKRGNYNEQFF. CDR3 DNA sequence: TGTGCCACTCCCAAGCGGGGAAACTACAATGAGCAGTTCTTC.

This clonotype has ten or more counts. The chain couples TRBV2 to TRBJ1-2; D is unresolved. Germline CDR1 reads SNHLY; CDR2 reads FYNNEI. The V end lost 2 bases, the J end lost 5 bases, and 6 bases lay between the germline ends. This CDR3 has 12 amino acids. CDR3 bases: TGTGCCAGCAGTGAATCCACTTATGGCTACACCTTC. Residues: CASSESTYGYTF.

The J gene is TRBJ2-7, the V gene TRBV6-1, with 10 bases lining up with TRBD2. The CDR3 sequence is 14 residues long. CDR1 is MNHNS, CDR2 SASEGT, per germline. Germline trimming cut 7 bases from V and 7 bases from J; bases unmatched to any gene: 10. Here the CDR3 DNA reads TGTGCCAGCATCCCCATAGCGGGAGGCAAAGAGCAGTACTTC. Protein: CASIPIAGGKEQYF.

This clonotype showed up many times. CDR3 protein: CASSLIGGRMNTEAFF. The CDR3 DNA is TGTGCCAGCAGCTTGATCGGGGGCCGGATGAACACTGAAGCTTTCTTT. The chain couples TRBV7-8 to TRBJ1-1, with D possibly TRBD1 on 6 matching bases. The V and J ends lost 3 bases and 0 bases respectively, with 14 bases between them. Germline V gene data show CDR1 as SGHVS and CDR2 as FQNEAQ. This CDR3 comprises 16 residues.

This clonotype was seen ten or more times. The CDR3, as DNA: TGTGCCAGCAGCTACCGACAGGTATCCGAGCAGTACTTC. Protein product: CASSYRQVSEQYF. The chain uses TRBV6-5 and TRBJ2-7; D is possibly TRBD1 (6 bases). CDR3 length: 13 residues. Trimming took 6 bases from V and 6 from J, leaving 15 bases between them. Germline V gene sequence: CDR1 MNHEY, CDR2 SVGAGI.

This clonotype occurred many times. As DNA, the CDR3 is TGCGCCAGCAGCCAAGATCTTTATAGCGGGGGGAAGACAGATACGCAGTATTTT. Encoded protein: CASSQDLYSGGKTDTQYF. This sequence joins TRBV4-1 and TRBJ2-3, with 10 bases aligning to TRBD2. CDR1 is MGHRA and CDR2 is YSYEKL in the germline V gene. This CDR3 is 18 amino acids long. V lost 0 bases, J lost 3 bases, and 9 bases stayed unmatched.

This clonotype was picked up many times. The rearrangement joins TRBV20-1 to TRBJ2-7; D is possibly TRBD2 (6 bases). The ends were cut back, 8 bases at V and 1 base at J, with 9 bases in the middle. The CDR3 length is 11 residues. Germline V gene lookup returns CDR1 DFQATT and CDR2 SNEGSKA (reference sequence). The CDR3 DNA follows: TGCAGTATCGGGACTTCCTACGAGCAGTACTTC. Its protein is CSIGTSYEQYF.

This clonotype was picked up many times. The V and J genes are TRBV7-9 and TRBJ1-1, with 10 bases identical to TRBD1. Per the germline V gene, CDR1 is SEHNR and CDR2 is FQNEAQ (reference sequence). The CDR3 extends over 15 amino acids. V shed 5 bases, J shed 5 bases, and the junction held 8 bases outside the gene matches. The chain's CDR3 is CASSRPGQGGTEAFF. The CDR3 bases are TGTGCCAGCAGCCGACCAGGACAGGGGGGTACTGAAGCTTTCTTT.

Ten or more counts support this clonotype. The chain combines TRBV5-6 with TRBJ1-6, with no clear D. Trimming pared 5 bases from V and 8 bases from J, leaving 14 bases between. Per germline, CDR1 SGHDT and CDR2 YYEEEE. This CDR3 comprises 14 residues. The CDR3 nucleotides are TGTGCCAGCAGTCCGGTCCTACGGGATTCACCCCTCCACTTT. The encoded protein is CASSPVLRDSPLHF.

This clonotype was counted many times. The chain employs TRBV25-1 and TRBJ2-7; tentatively, D is TRBD1 or TRBD2 (5 bases each). Deletions cut 7 bases from V and 2 bases from J, with 18 bases between. The CDR3 has 15 residues. CDR1 is MGHDK and CDR2 is SYGVNS in the germline V gene. The CDR3 loop is CASTQNYGTTYEQYF. CDR3 nucleotides: TGTGCCAGCACCCAAAACTACGGGACGACCTACGAGCAGTACTTC.

Ten or more counts support this clonotype. CDR3 residues: CSARGDYNEQFF. Written as DNA, the CDR3 is TGCAGTGCCCGGGGGGATTACAATGAGCAGTTCTTC. V is TRBV20-1 and J is TRBJ2-1; TRBD2 agrees at 7 bases. Looked up from germline, CDR1 is DFQATT and CDR2 is SNEGSKA (reference sequence). The CDR3 sequence is 12 residues long. The V and J ends lost 6 bases and 4 bases, in that order; junction bases with no gene match: 3.

This clonotype was counted at least ten times. The gene calls are TRBV3-1 and TRBJ2-5; no definite D call. The V gene lost 1 base and the J gene lost 4 bases, with 16 bases spanning the gap. This CDR3 has 16 amino acids. Germline V CDR1 and CDR2: LGHDT, YNNKEL (reference sequence). The CDR3: CASSQGPWAVGETQYF. CDR3 coding DNA: TGTGCCAGCAGCCAAGGGCCTTGGGCGGTGGGAGAGACCCAGTACTTC.

At least ten counts were recorded for this clonotype. The chain has TRBV27 and TRBJ1-5; no definite D call. This CDR3 contains 16 residues. CDR1 is MNHEY, CDR2 SMNVEV, per germline (reference sequence). V dropped 0 bases and J dropped 6 bases, with 15 bases sitting between them. DNA for the CDR3: TGTGCCAGCAGTTTATCGGCCGGGTTCTATGGTCAGCCCCAGCATTTT. Its protein is CASSLSAGFYGQPQHF.

In its sample, this clonotype was seen many times. This chain uses TRBV9 with TRBJ2-5, with D possibly being TRBD1 or TRBD2 (5 bases each). This CDR3 has 14 amino acids. Trimming cost V 3 bases and J 4 bases, with 13 bases left between them. The germline gives CDR1 SGDLS, CDR2 YYNGEE. The CDR3 loop reads CASSDGTARETQYF. Written as DNA, the CDR3 is TGTGCCAGCAGCGACGGGACCGCTCGAGAGACCCAGTACTTC.